The T cell receptor (beta chain) described here comes from a study of blood T cell repertoires in COVID-19. Clones were read by immunoSEQ multiplex PCR, and TCRdb kept only the in-frame ones, dropping some. The repertoire holds a few hundred thousand clones, 87% seen once, with roughly 2% in the top ten. All enrollees were roughly 18 to 95 years old and from roughly 22 US areas. Per the germline V gene, CDR1 is MDHEN and CDR2 is SYDVKM. There are 15 residues in the CDR3. Unmatched junction bases numbered 8, after V lost 4 bases and J lost 6 bases. The sequenced sample was PBMCs or T cells enriched from blood (not recorded which). This sequence joins TRBV28 and TRBJ1-5; 8 bases map to TRBD1. The origin of this receptor is a man aged 35-49 years in a cohort exposed to, infected with or recovered from COVID-19 (not recorded which). The CDR3 protein is CASSWTGRGGQPQHF. DNA of the CDR3: TGTGCCAGCAGTTGGACAGGGAGAGGTGGTCAGCCCCAGCATTTT.